The present T cell receptor (beta chain) was sequenced within a study of T-cell reconstitution after alpha-beta-depleted transplantation in children. The V and J ends lost 5 bases and 2 bases respectively, with 16 bases between them. CDR3 length equals 16 residues. Germline values: CDR1 MNHNS, CDR2 SASEGT. As it was prepared, the TCRbeta library received unique molecular identifiers. TCRdb processed the PCR reads anew with MiXCR; each CDR3 protein has one entry. Of approximately 400,000 distinct CDR3 sequences listed, about a tenth are singletons. The source material was PBMCs from the stem cell graft donor, sampled from the stem cell graft. The sequence was obtained from a human donor who donated a stem cell graft to a child with acute myeloid leukemia. The chain links TRBV6-1 to TRBJ1-3, with D uncertain. The CDR3 reads CASSPYSTGAGNTIYF. DNA of the CDR3: TGTGCCAGCAGTCCGTACTCAACGGGCGCTGGAAACACCATATATTTT.